Following are 30 T cell receptor beta chains from one sample sequenced in a study of cytomegalovirus exposure and HLA in healthy donors. The PCR had 60 Vbeta and 13 Jbeta primers. Clones were read by immunoSEQ multiplex PCR, and TCRdb kept only the in-frame ones, dropping some. The sample includes hundreds of thousands of clones, approximately 80% of them seen just once. Sequencing input: PBMCs. The origin of the receptors is a man aged 30 to 45 in good health and CMV-seronegative.

This clone has only a few counts. The chain recombines TRBV18 with TRBJ1-5; 8 bases map to TRBD1. Germline CDR1 reads KGHSH; CDR2 reads LQKENI. The CDR3 is made up of 13 amino acids. Germline trimming cut 3 bases from V and 6 bases from J; bases unmatched to any gene: 1. CDR3 residues: CASSPTGVQPQHF. In nucleotides, the CDR3 is TGTGCCAGCTCACCGACAGGGGTTCAGCCCCAGCATTTT.

This clone appeared a few times. V is TRBV6-6 and J is TRBJ1-2, with 10 positions matching TRBD1. Trimming at V came to 4 bases and at J to 3 bases, leaving 5 bases not matched to a gene. Germline CDR1 is MNHNY and CDR2 is SVGAGI (reference sequence). The CDR3 has 15 residues. CDR3 in DNA: TGTGCCAGCAGTTGGGGACAGGGGCAAGACTATGGCTACACCTTC. Protein product: CASSWGQGQDYGYTF.

This clone was seen only a few times. The rearrangement joins TRBV6-5 to TRBJ2-1, with 8 bases matching TRBD1. The CDR3 is made up of 15 amino acids. Germline V gene sequence: CDR1 MNHEY, CDR2 SVGAGI. The J segment lost 1 base and the V segment lost 6 bases, leaving 5 bases of the junction unmatched. CDR3 region: CASRTGQGSYNEQFF. The CDR3 DNA follows: TGTGCCAGCAGAACCGGACAGGGTTCCTACAATGAGCAGTTCTTC.

V gene TRBV6-5 combines with J gene TRBJ1-1; possibly TRBD1 for D (5 bases). CDR1 and CDR2 from the germline V gene are MNHEY and SVGAGI. This CDR3 has 13 residues. Trimming cost V 0 bases and J 7 bases, with 9 bases left between them. The CDR3 protein is CASSYSGQGEAFF. DNA for the CDR3: TGTGCCAGCAGTTACTCGGGGCAGGGTGAAGCTTTCTTT.

The chain combines TRBV15 with TRBJ1-5; the match to TRBD1 covers 9 bases. V trimming: 0 bases; J trimming: 2 bases; junction bases outside the gene matches: 8. In germline, CDR1 is LNHNV, CDR2 YYDKDF (reference sequence). This CDR3 is 18 amino acids long. CDR3 coding DNA: TGTGCCACCAGCAGAGATCTCGACAGGGGGACGGGCAATCAGCCCCAGCATTTT. The encoded protein is CATSRDLDRGTGNQPQHF.

The chain employs TRBV7-2 and TRBJ1-1; TRBD1 agrees at 7 bases. Germline V gives CDR1 SGHTA, CDR2 FQGNSA. The CDR3 sequence is 13 residues long. The V segment lost 9 bases and the J segment 1 base; nucleotides outside the gene matches: 5. The CDR3 DNA follows: TGTGCCAGTTCGGGACAGACGAACACTGAAGCTTTCTTT. Its translation is CASSGQTNTEAFF.

Regarding this clone: At one end the junction does not follow the germline gene, possibly because of a read error. Different DNA sequences within this sample yield the same CDR3. The V call is TRBV27, the J call TRBJ1-1; no firm D call. Germline CDR1 is MNHEY and CDR2 is SMNVEV (reference sequence). The CDR3 consists of 13 residues. Written as DNA, the CDR3 is TGCGCCAGCAGAACAATCCAGAACACTGAAGCTTTCTTT. It yields the protein CASRTIQNTEAFF.

The chain is built from TRBV13 and TRBJ1-3, with 8 bases fitting TRBD1. The germline V gene encodes CDR1 PRHDT and CDR2 FYEKMQ (reference sequence). CDR3 length equals 14 residues. V lost 5 bases and J lost 4; bases outside the gene matches: 4. In DNA, the CDR3 is TGTGCCAGCAGCCTGACAGGGGCCGGAAACACCATATATTTT. Protein product: CASSLTGAGNTIYF.

This chain uses TRBV15 with TRBJ1-1; tentative D call: TRBD1 (6 bases). CDR3 length: 15 residues. With 4 bases removed from V and 0 bases from J, the gap between germline ends came to 12 bases. The germline CDR1 and CDR2 sequences are LNHNV and YYDKDF (reference sequence). CDR3 amino acids: CATSNRQAMNTEAFF. Written as DNA, the CDR3 is TGTGCCACCAGCAACCGACAGGCTATGAACACTGAAGCTTTCTTT.

The chain has TRBV10-2 and TRBJ2-1, with D possibly TRBD2 on 5 matching bases. CDR1 and CDR2 from the germline V gene are WSHSY and SAAADI. This CDR3 is 13 amino acids long. V shed 6 bases and J shed 5 bases, with 11 bases lying between them. The CDR3 loop reads CASRGLGDNEQFF. The CDR3, as DNA: TGCGCCAGCAGAGGACTCGGGGACAATGAGCAGTTCTTC.

The V and J genes are TRBV4-2 and TRBJ1-2, with 9 bases that match TRBD1. The germline V gene has CDR1 LGHNA and CDR2 YNFKEQ. V was clipped by 4 bases and J by 3 bases; unmatched bases: 6. The CDR3 is 15 residues long. Here the CDR3 reads CASSRRTGEYYGYTF. CDR3 DNA sequence: TGTGCCAGCAGCCGCCGGACAGGGGAATACTATGGCTACACCTTC.

The chain combines TRBV2 with TRBJ1-2, with 7 bases aligning to TRBD1. After removal of 8 bases from V and 8 bases from J, the junction contained 5 bases not matched to a gene. Germline loops: CDR1 SNHLY, CDR2 FYNNEI. The CDR3 loop spans 11 amino acids. CDR3 DNA: TGTGCCAGCGGTACAGGGGAGGGCTACACCTTC. Translation: CASGTGEGYTF.

A remark on this clone: Germline and junction disagree at one end, which may indicate a read error. This chain connects TRBV11-2 to TRBJ2-1, with 9 bases aligning to TRBD1. Germline values: CDR1 SGHAT, CDR2 FQNNGV. The CDR3 is 12 amino acids. CDR3: CASSLTGTGWVF. DNA for the CDR3: TGTGCCAGCAGCTTGACCGGGACAGGGTGGGTCTTC.

The gene calls are TRBV21-1 and TRBJ1-2; the table names TRBD1, a call not compared with the DNA. TRBV21-1 is an annotated pseudogene. The CDR3 covers 19 residues. The DNA of the CDR3 is TGTGCCAGCAGCCCTCGTTCCGCAATCGTCAAAGGGGTTTCGGCTCGTGACACCTTC. Amino acid sequence: CASSPRSAIVKGVSARDTF.

This clone was found once. The rearrangement uses TRBV4-1 and TRBJ2-7, with D possibly being TRBD2 (6 bases). Trimming pared 1 base from V and 0 bases from J, leaving 10 bases between. This CDR3 spans 15 amino acids. Per germline, CDR1 MGHRA and CDR2 YSYEKL. The CDR3 is CASSQGWGDSYEQYF. CDR3 coding DNA: TGCGCCAGCAGCCAAGGGTGGGGGGACTCCTACGAGCAGTACTTC.

This clone occurred a few times. V gene TRBV7-9 combines with J gene TRBJ1-2, with D uncertain. From germline, CDR1 is SEHNR and CDR2 FQNEAQ (reference sequence). The CDR3 runs to 13 residues. The V end lost 1 base, the J end lost 1 base, and 4 bases lay between the germline ends. CDR3 coding DNA: TGTGCCAGCAGCTTAGACAGTAACTATGGCTACACCTTC. This codes for CASSLDSNYGYTF.

This chain joins TRBV28 and TRBJ2-2, with D possibly being TRBD1 (6 bases). This CDR3 has 16 residues. The V end lost 7 bases, the J end lost 9 bases, and 24 bases lay between the germline ends. Germline V gene lookup returns CDR1 MDHEN and CDR2 SYDVKM. CDR3 loop: CASTQFRDTTLRELFF. In nucleotides, the CDR3 is TGTGCCAGCACCCAGTTTCGGGACACCACCCTCCGGGAGCTGTTTTTT.

This chain uses TRBV27 with TRBJ2-7, with 7 bases lining up with TRBD1. The V segment lost 4 bases and the J segment 3 bases; nucleotides outside the gene matches: 9. Germline loops: CDR1 MNHEY, CDR2 SMNVEV (reference sequence). This CDR3 is 15 amino acids long. CDR3 sequence reads: CASSSSGTDSYEQYF. The CDR3 DNA reads TGTGCCAGCAGTTCCTCCGGGACAGATAGCTACGAGCAGTACTTC.

This clone showed up just once. The V and J genes are TRBV7-9 and TRBJ2-3, with 10 bases identical to TRBD2. The germline CDR1 and CDR2 sequences are SEHNR and FQNEAQ (reference sequence). V shed 4 bases, J shed 4 bases, and the junction held 5 bases outside the gene matches. This CDR3 has 15 amino acids. For the CDR3, the DNA is TGTGCCAGCAGCTCTATAGCGGGGGGACCAGATACGCAGTATTTT. Protein sequence: CASSSIAGGPDTQYF.

This clone has more than one count but fewer than ten. This chain uses TRBV19 with TRBJ2-7, with D tentatively TRBD1 (6 bases). Per the germline V gene, CDR1 is LNHDA and CDR2 is SQIVND (reference sequence). Trimming removed 6 bases at V and 4 bases at J, with 13 bases between. This CDR3 has 13 residues. The CDR3 region is CASSRGPMYEQYF. As DNA, the CDR3 is TGTGCCAGTAGCAGGGGACCTATGTACGAGCAGTACTTC.

This chain joins TRBV28 and TRBJ1-3, with 9 bases aligning to TRBD1. The V gene's germline CDR1 is MDHEN and CDR2 SYDVKM. This CDR3 has 14 amino acids. After removal of 5 bases from V and 8 bases from J, the junction contained 7 bases not matched to a gene. In nucleotides, the CDR3 is TGTGCCAGCAGTGCCGGGACAGGGAGGTACACCATATATTTT. It specifies CASSAGTGRYTIYF. The full variable domain, in which reference TRBV28 and TRBJ1-3 provide the parts outside the CDR3, is DVKVTQSSRYLVKRTGEKVFLECVQDMDHENMFWYRQDPGLGLRLIYFSYDVKMKEKGDIPEGYSVSREKKERFSLILESASTNQTSMYLCASSAGTGRYTIYFGEGSWLTVV.

The genes are TRBV4-2 and TRBJ1-5, with D tentatively TRBD1 (6 bases). The CDR3 contains 23 residues. V lost 4 bases, J lost 5 bases, and 39 bases lay in between. CDR1 and CDR2 from the germline V gene are LGHNA and YNFKEQ. CDR3 region: CASSPDPRPLRRGQFLDHQPQHF. CDR3 coding DNA: TGTGCCAGCAGCCCTGACCCTCGCCCCCTTCGTCGCGGACAGTTCTTAGACCATCAGCCCCAGCATTTT.

The gene calls are TRBV11-2 and TRBJ2-7, with a possible D match to TRBD1 (5 bases). The germline V gene has CDR1 SGHAT and CDR2 FQNNGV. Trimming took off 7 bases at V and 4 bases at J, with 20 bases between the two ends. This CDR3 is 15 amino acids long. CDR3 sequence: CASTQVGQGTYEQYF. CDR3 in DNA: TGTGCCAGCACCCAGGTCGGTCAGGGTACGTACGAGCAGTACTTC. The whole variable domain, filled in from reference TRBV11-2 and TRBJ2-7, reads EAGVAQSPRYKIIEKRQSVAFWCNPISGHATLYWYQQILGQGPKLLIQFQNNGVVDDSQLPKDRFSAERLKGVDSTLKIQPAKLEDSAVYLCASTQVGQGTYEQYFGPGTRLTVT.

The genes are TRBV27 and TRBJ2-7; 8 bases are a match to TRBD1. The CDR3 runs 14 residues. V lost 5 bases to trimming and J lost 2 bases; unmatched junction nucleotides: 5. CDR1 is MNHEY and CDR2 is SMNVEV in the germline V gene (reference sequence). CDR3 nucleotides: TGTGCCAGCAGTCCAGGGGGACAGGCCTACGAGCAGTACTTC. This encodes CASSPGGQAYEQYF.

The chain has TRBV6-5 and TRBJ1-4; TRBD1 is a possible D gene (5 bases). Germline V gene data show CDR1 as MNHEY and CDR2 as SVGAGI. V gave up 1 base and J gave up 0 bases, with 9 bases separating them. The CDR3 runs to 16 residues. Here the CDR3 DNA reads TGTGCCAGCAGTTACTTCTCCAGGGCAACTAATGAAAAACTGTTTTTT. Its protein is CASSYFSRATNEKLFF.

CDR3 amino acids: CASSDRLAGGVGELFF. CDR3 DNA sequence: TGTGCCAGCAGTGATCGACTAGCGGGGGGGGTCGGGGAGCTGTTTTTT. This chain joins TRBV6-1 and TRBJ2-2; 14 positions agree with TRBD2. Germline CDR1 reads MNHNS; CDR2 reads SASEGT. CDR3 length equals 16 residues. V lost 3 bases to trimming and J lost 7 bases; unmatched junction nucleotides: 4.

The rearrangement uses TRBV6-5 and TRBJ2-7; maybe TRBD1 (6 bases). Looked up from germline, CDR1 is MNHEY and CDR2 is SVGAGI. V was shortened by 5 bases and J by 0 bases, with 11 bases between the two germline ends. The CDR3 length is 14 residues. The CDR3 nucleotides read TGTGCCAGCAGTGTCGGACAGCGCTCCTACGAGCAGTACTTC. Protein product: CASSVGQRSYEQYF.

The rearrangement links TRBV25-1 to TRBJ1-2; no clear D gene. CDR3 length: 11 amino acids. The germline V and J ends were trimmed by 6 bases and 4 bases, with 6 bases remaining between them. Germline CDR1 and CDR2: MGHDK and SYGVNS. CDR3 residues: CASREGYGYTF. The CDR3 DNA follows: TGTGCCAGCAGGGAGGGCTATGGCTACACCTTC.

The gene calls are TRBV19 and TRBJ2-2, with TRBD2 as a possible D gene (5 bases). Germline loops: CDR1 LNHDA, CDR2 SQIVND (reference sequence). This CDR3 is 15 amino acids long. V lost 3 bases and J 5 bases, leaving 13 bases between the germline ends. CDR3 nucleotides: TGTGCCAGTAGTATTTCCCCCGGGGTGACCGGGGAGCTGTTTTTT. The encoded protein is CASSISPGVTGELFF.

This clone came up once. The V and J genes are TRBV19 and TRBJ2-5, with 11 positions matching TRBD2. J gave up 2 bases and V 2 bases, and 4 bases lay outside the gene matches. This CDR3 has 16 residues. Germline loops: CDR1 LNHDA, CDR2 SQIVND (reference sequence). The CDR3 loop is CASSISSGGIQETQYF. CDR3 in DNA: TGTGCCAGTAGTATATCTAGCGGGGGGATACAAGAGACCCAGTACTTC.